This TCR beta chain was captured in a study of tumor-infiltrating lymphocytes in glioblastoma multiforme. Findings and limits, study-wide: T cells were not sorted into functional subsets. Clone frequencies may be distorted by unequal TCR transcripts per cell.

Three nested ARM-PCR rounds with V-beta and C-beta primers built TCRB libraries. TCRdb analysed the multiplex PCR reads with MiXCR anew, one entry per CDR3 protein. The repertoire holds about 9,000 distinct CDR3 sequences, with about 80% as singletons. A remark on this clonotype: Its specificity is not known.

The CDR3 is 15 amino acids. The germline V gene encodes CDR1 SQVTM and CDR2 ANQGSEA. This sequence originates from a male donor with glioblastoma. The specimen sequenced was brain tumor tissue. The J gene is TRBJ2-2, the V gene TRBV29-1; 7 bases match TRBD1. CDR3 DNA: TGCAGTGTCGAGGGGGCGCGAGAGAAGACCGGGGAGCTGTTTTTT. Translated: CSVEGAREKTGELFF.